The present T cell receptor (beta chain) was sequenced within a study of beta chain features in type 1 diabetes. By way of CD45RO/CCR7/CD25/CD127/CD95/CD27, the CD4+ regulatory, stem cell-like memory, central memory and naive cells were sorted. Once sorted, every population was more than 98% pure. Findings and limits, study-wide: In every one of the four CD4+ subsets, TCRB CDR3s were moderately but significantly shorter in Type 1 diabetes patients.

Trimming shortened V by 7 bases and J by 8 bases, and 20 bases separated the two germline ends. The germline V gene encodes CDR1 GTSNPN and CDR2 SVGIG (reference sequence). This CDR3 has 14 residues. Isolated RNA was reverse transcribed in full, so expressed TCRB transcripts were sequenced. Produced via immunoSEQ multiplex PCR; TCRdb's table is partial and in-frame only. This table holds about half a million clones, approximately 31% found once. Comment on this clone: Its antigen is currently unknown.

Sequenced: naive CD4+ T cells from blood. The rearrangement joins TRBV30 to TRBJ2-2, with D perhaps given as TRBD1 or TRBD2 (5 bases each). The receptor was derived from a man younger than 35 in good health. Written as DNA, the CDR3 is TGTGCCTCGGGTCGAGGGGCGTCGTATGGGGAGCTGTTTTTT. Translation gives CASGRGASYGELFF.